The 11 T cell receptor beta chains listed next were all sequenced from one sample in a study of blood T cell repertoires in COVID-19. Assay used: immunoSEQ multiplex PCR; TCRdb lists only in-frame clones, some missing. The sample records about 63,000 clones, 90% to 95% being singletons. Sequenced input: peripheral blood. The source is a man between 45 and 60 years old with active COVID-19.

This chain connects TRBV5-1 to TRBJ1-6, with TRBD1 identical over 7 bases. V shed 0 bases and J 9 bases; nucleotides not matched to a gene: 9. The CDR3 sequence is 16 residues long. Per germline, CDR1 SGHRS and CDR2 YFSETQ. The CDR3 spells CASSLGPQGQGSPLHF. The CDR3 nucleotides read TGCGCCAGCAGCTTGGGGCCACAGGGGCAAGGTTCACCCCTCCACTTT.

The chain is built from TRBV3-1 (or the pseudogene TRBV3-2) and TRBJ2-5, with TRBD2 as a possible D gene (7 bases). The germline V gene encodes CDR1 LGHDT and CDR2 YNNKEL (reference sequence). Between the trimmed V and J ends, which lost 2 bases and 0 bases, there was a span of 19 bases. The length of the CDR3 is 18 residues. The CDR3 DNA follows: TGTGCCAGCAGCCAAACTGGAGGGGGACTATTCTACCAAGAGACCCAGTACTTC. This sequence encodes CASSQTGGGLFYQETQYF.

The V and J genes are TRBV18 and TRBJ2-7; 9 nucleotides agree with TRBD1. Trimming removed 6 bases from V and 5 bases from J; junction bases left unmatched: 11. The CDR3 length is 15 residues. The germline V gene encodes CDR1 KGHSH and CDR2 LQKENI. CDR3 DNA sequence: TGTGCCAGCTCGGATCCGGGACAGGGCGTCCACGAGCAGTACTTC. The encoded protein is CASSDPGQGVHEQYF.

The chain recombines TRBV5-6 with TRBJ1-2; perhaps TRBD1 as D (6 bases). This CDR3 contains 14 residues. Trimming pared 4 bases from V and 7 bases from J, leaving 17 bases between. The germline V gene encodes CDR1 SGHDT and CDR2 YYEEEE. CDR3 nucleotide sequence: TGTGCCAGCAGCCAAGGGGGGGAAGCGCGTGGCTACACCTTC. It yields the protein CASSQGGEARGYTF.

The rearrangement links TRBV6-1 to TRBJ2-3; TRBD2 aligns across 10 bases. The CDR3 extends over 17 amino acids. The V gene end was trimmed by 3 bases and the J gene end by 8 bases; junction bases not matched to a gene: 14. Germline CDR1 and CDR2: MNHNS and SASEGT. The CDR3, as DNA: TGTGCCAGCAGTGAGGGGTCAAGCGGGGGGGCGACGGGTACGCAGTATTTT. This sequence encodes CASSEGSSGGATGTQYF.

For the CDR3, the DNA is TGTGCCAGCAGTGAGCGATCGGGCAATCAGCCCCAGCATTTT. It codes for CASSERSGNQPQHF. The chain is built from TRBV6-1 and TRBJ1-5; D unclear. Per germline, CDR1 MNHNS and CDR2 SASEGT. Trimming removed 3 bases at V and 2 bases at J, with 8 bases between. The CDR3 runs to 14 residues.

This chain uses TRBV2 with TRBJ1-6; D is unclear. Germline CDR1 SNHLY, CDR2 FYNNEI. The V gene lost 7 bases and the J gene lost 0 bases, with 4 bases spanning the gap. This CDR3 region has 13 residues. The CDR3 loop reads CASIDSYNSPLHF. Here the CDR3 DNA reads TGTGCCAGCATAGACTCCTATAATTCACCCCTCCACTTT. The full variable domain, rest sourced from reference TRBV2 and TRBJ1-6, is EPEVTQTPSHQVTQMGQEVILRCVPISNHLYFYWYRQILGQKVEFLVSFYNNEISEKSEIFDDQFSVERPDGSNFTLKIRSTKLEDSAMYFCASIDSYNSPLHFGNGTRLTVT.

The chain combines TRBV15 with TRBJ2-1, with TRBD1 identical over 7 bases. The CDR3 consists of 16 residues. Germline V CDR1 and CDR2: LNHNV, YYDKDF (reference sequence). V was pared by 1 base and J by 2 bases, with 5 bases of the junction left unmatched. The CDR3 loop is CATSRGQGPPYNEQFF. CDR3 DNA sequence: TGTGCCACCAGCAGAGGACAGGGACCCCCCTACAATGAGCAGTTCTTC.

The V gene is TRBV7-2, the J gene TRBJ2-5; 9 nucleotides match TRBD2. V gave up 2 bases and J gave up 2 bases; unmatched junction bases: 3. Germline CDR1 reads SGHTA; CDR2 reads FQGNSA. The CDR3 runs 15 residues. CDR3 sequence: CASSLPAGGQETQYF. The CDR3 DNA follows: TGTGCCAGCAGCTTACCAGCGGGGGGACAAGAGACCCAGTACTTC.

The gene calls are TRBV7-8 and TRBJ2-3, with TRBD2 matching 8 bases. J lost 1 base, V lost 5 bases, and 5 bases had no gene match. Germline V gene sequence: CDR1 SGHVS, CDR2 FQNEAQ. There are 15 residues in the CDR3. CDR3 coding DNA: TGTGCCAGCAGCCTCTCTAGCGGGCGCACAGATACGCAGTATTTT. Protein sequence: CASSLSSGRTDTQYF.

The chain employs TRBV28 and TRBJ1-2, with D perhaps TRBD1 (6 bases). Trimming stripped 6 bases from V and 0 bases from J, with 17 bases between. CDR3 size: 16 residues. The germline V gene encodes CDR1 MDHEN and CDR2 SYDVKM. CDR3 sequence reads: CASSPDTRGTNYGYTF. The CDR3, as DNA: TGTGCCAGCAGCCCCGACACAAGGGGGACTAACTATGGCTACACCTTC.